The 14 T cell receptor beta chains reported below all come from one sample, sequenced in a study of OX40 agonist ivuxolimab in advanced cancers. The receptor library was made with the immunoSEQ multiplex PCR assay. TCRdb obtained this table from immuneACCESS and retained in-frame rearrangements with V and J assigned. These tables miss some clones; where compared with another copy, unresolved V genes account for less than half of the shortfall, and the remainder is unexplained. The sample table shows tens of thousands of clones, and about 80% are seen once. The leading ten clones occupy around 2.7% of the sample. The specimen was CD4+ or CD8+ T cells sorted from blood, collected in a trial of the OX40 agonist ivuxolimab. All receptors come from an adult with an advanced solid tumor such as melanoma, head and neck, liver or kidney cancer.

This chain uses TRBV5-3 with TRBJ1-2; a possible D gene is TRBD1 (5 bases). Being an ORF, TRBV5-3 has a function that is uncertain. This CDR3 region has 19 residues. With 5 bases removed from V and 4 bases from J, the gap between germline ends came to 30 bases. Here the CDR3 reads CARRKGTTRQLKKSYGYTF. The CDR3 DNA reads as TGTGCCAGAAGAAAAGGGACCACGAGACAACTTAAAAAGTCCTATGGCTACACCTTC.

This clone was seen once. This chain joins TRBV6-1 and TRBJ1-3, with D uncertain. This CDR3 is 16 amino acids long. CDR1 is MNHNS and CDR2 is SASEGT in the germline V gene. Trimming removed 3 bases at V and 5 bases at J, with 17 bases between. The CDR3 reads CASSDRTPRERNTIYF. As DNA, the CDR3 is TGTGCCAGCAGTGATCGGACGCCCCGAGAGAGAAACACCATATATTTT.

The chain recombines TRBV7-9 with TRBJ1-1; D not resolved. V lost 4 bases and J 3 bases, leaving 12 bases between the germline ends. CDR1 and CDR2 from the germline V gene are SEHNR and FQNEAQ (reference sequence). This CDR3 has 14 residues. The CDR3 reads CASSSMSEDTEAFF. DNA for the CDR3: TGTGCCAGCAGCTCTATGTCCGAGGACACTGAAGCTTTCTTT.

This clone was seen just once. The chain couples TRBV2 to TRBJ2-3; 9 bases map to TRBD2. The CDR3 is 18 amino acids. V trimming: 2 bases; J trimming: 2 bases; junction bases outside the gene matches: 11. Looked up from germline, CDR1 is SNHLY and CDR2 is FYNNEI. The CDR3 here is CASSELRGGGAITDTQYF. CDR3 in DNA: TGTGCCAGCAGTGAATTAAGAGGCGGGGGGGCCATCACAGATACGCAGTATTTT. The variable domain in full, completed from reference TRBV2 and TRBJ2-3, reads EPEVTQTPSHQVTQMGQEVILRCVPISNHLYFYWYRQILGQKVEFLVSFYNNEISEKSEIFDDQFSVERPDGSNFTLKIRSTKLEDSAMYFCASSELRGGGAITDTQYFGPGTRLTVL.

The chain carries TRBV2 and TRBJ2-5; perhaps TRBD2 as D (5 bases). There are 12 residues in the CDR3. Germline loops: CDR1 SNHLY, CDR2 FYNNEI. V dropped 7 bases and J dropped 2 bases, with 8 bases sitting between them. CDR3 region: CASTRAQETQYF. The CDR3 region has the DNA TGTGCCAGCACGAGGGCTCAAGAGACCCAGTACTTC.

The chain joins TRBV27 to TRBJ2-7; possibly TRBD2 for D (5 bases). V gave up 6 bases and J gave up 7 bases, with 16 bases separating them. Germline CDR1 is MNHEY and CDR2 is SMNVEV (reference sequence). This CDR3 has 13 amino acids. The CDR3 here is CASRPRDRGEQYV. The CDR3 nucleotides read TGTGCCAGCAGGCCACGGGATCGTGGGGAGCAGTACGTC.

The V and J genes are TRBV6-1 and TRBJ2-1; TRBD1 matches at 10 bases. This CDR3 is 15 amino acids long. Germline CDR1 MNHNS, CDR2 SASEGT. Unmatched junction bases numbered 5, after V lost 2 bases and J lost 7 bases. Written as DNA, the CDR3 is TGTGCCAGCAGTGAAATAGGACAGGGGGTAAATGAGCAGTTCTTC. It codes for CASSEIGQGVNEQFF.

CDR3 DNA sequence: TGTGCCAGCAGCGGCGGAAGGGGGTTACGAGAGACCCAGTACTTC. This codes for CASSGGRGLRETQYF. This chain links TRBV7-9 with TRBJ2-5; possibly TRBD1 for D (6 bases). V was trimmed by 5 bases and J by 4 bases, leaving 17 bases between them. This CDR3 comprises 15 residues. CDR1 and CDR2 from the germline V gene are SEHNR and FQNEAQ (reference sequence).

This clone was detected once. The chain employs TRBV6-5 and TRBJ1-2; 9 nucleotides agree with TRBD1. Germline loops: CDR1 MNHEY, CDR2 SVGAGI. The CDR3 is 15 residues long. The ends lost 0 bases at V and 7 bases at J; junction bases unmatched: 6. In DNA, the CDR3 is TGTGCCAGCAGTTACTCGAGCGGGACAGGGTTTGGCTACACCTTC. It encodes CASSYSSGTGFGYTF.

The chain's CDR3 is CASSDRGEQYV. DNA of the CDR3: TGCGCCAGCAGTGACAGGGGTGAGCAGTACGTC. This chain connects TRBV10-2 to TRBJ2-7; weak D call: TRBD1 (6 bases). This CDR3 is built from 11 residues. Per the germline V gene, CDR1 is WSHSY and CDR2 is SAAADI. Trimming took off 3 bases at V and 7 bases at J, with 7 bases between the two ends.

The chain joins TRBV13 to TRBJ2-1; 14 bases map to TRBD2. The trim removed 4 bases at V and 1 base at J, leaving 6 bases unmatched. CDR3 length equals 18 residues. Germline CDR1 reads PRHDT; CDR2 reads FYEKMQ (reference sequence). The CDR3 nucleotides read TGTGCCAGCAGCTCGACTAGCGGGGGGGGAAGGTCCTACAATGAGCAGTTCTTC. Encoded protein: CASSSTSGGGRSYNEQFF.

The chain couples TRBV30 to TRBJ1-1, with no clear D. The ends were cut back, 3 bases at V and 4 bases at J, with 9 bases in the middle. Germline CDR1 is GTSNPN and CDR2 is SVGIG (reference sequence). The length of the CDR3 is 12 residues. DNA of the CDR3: TGTGCCTGGAGGGGGTACGGCACTGAAGCTTTCTTT. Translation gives CAWRGYGTEAFF.

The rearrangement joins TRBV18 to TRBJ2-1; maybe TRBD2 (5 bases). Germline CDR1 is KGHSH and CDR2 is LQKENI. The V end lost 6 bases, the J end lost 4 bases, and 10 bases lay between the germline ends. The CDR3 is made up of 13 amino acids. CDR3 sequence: CASSPTRYNEQFF. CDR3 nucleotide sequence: TGTGCCAGCTCCCCCACTAGATACAATGAGCAGTTCTTC.

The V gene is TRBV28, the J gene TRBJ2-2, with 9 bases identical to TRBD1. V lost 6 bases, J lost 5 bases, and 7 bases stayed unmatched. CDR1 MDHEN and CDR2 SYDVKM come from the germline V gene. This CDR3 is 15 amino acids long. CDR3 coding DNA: TGTGCCAGCAGCAAGGACAGGGGTGGTACCGGGGAGCTGTTTTTT. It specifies CASSKDRGGTGELFF.